Below, one T cell receptor (beta chain) is given with its context. Antigen unknown. This record comes from a study of cytomegalovirus exposure and HLA in healthy donors. General observations from the study: Sequencing probably produced one cluster of sequence variants that were highly shared. A later analysis linked a missense variant in DCLRE1C to the trimming of TCR beta V and J genes.

The PCR had 60 Vbeta and 13 Jbeta primers. Data came from immunoSEQ multiplex PCR; TCRdb stores just in-frame clones and leaves some out. The table lists roughly 120,000 clones, roughly 76% of them singletons. The source is a middle-aged man in good health and CMV-seropositive. The source material was PBMCs.

CDR3 sequence reads: CASRNERDSYEQYF. The CDR3 nucleotides are TGTGCCAGCAGGAATGAGCGTGACTCCTACGAGCAGTACTTC. This chain joins TRBV2 and TRBJ2-7; D gene unclear. V shed 6 bases and J shed 0 bases, with 12 bases lying between them. Germline V gene data show CDR1 as SNHLY and CDR2 as FYNNEI. The CDR3 runs to 14 residues.